The 22 T cell receptor beta chains below were found in one sample sequenced in a study of T-cell memory formation after mild COVID-19 (dated by TCRdb to the early 2020s). Library construction relied on 5' RACE. Sequencing was carried out with an Illumina NovaSeq 6000. TCRdb took the public reads, trimmed them with fastp at Q25, ran MiXCR for clone calling and kept in-frame beta chains. Each entry merges the rows of one CDR3 protein and shows their most common DNA and genes. The sample table contains about 190,000 distinct CDR3 sequences; only one count was recorded for 20% to 25% of them. The ten largest clones add up to around 23% of the sample. The material sequenced was PBMCs or a T cell subset sorted from them (not recorded which). These receptors came from an adult woman who had mild COVID-19 (a few samples of this study predate the infection). The sample titles of this study are shuffled in the database, so cell type and time point are left out; the donor was told from shared clones.

This clonotype was detected ten times or more. The rearrangement joins TRBV4-1 to TRBJ2-7; 8 bases agree with TRBD1. Germline V gives CDR1 MGHRA, CDR2 YSYEKL. The CDR3 totals 14 residues. V was pared by 4 bases and J by 3 bases, with 5 bases of the junction left unmatched. In DNA form, the CDR3 reads TGCGCCAGCAGCCCGGGACAGGTAGGCTACGAGCAGTACTTC. Protein product: CASSPGQVGYEQYF.

In nucleotides, the CDR3 is TGCAGTGCTACCGGGACAGGAACGTACGAGCAGTACTTC. Protein product: CSATGTGTYEQYF. This sequence joins TRBV20-1 and TRBJ2-7, with TRBD1 matching over 8 bases. CDR1 is DFQATT, CDR2 SNEGSKA, per germline (reference sequence). This CDR3 contains 13 residues. Germline trimming cut 4 bases from V and 4 bases from J; bases unmatched to any gene: 6.

The CDR3 DNA reads TGCAGCGTTGCTTGGACAGGGTATAACACCGGGGAGCTGTTTTTT. It specifies CSVAWTGYNTGELFF. This rearrangement joins TRBV29-1 to TRBJ2-2; 8 bases are shared with TRBD1. The CDR3 contains 15 residues. Germline V lookup: CDR1 SQVTM, CDR2 ANQGSEA. V lost 4 bases to trimming and J lost 2 bases; unmatched junction nucleotides: 6.

This sequence joins TRBV15 and TRBJ2-1; D gene ambiguous. The CDR3 is made up of 14 amino acids. V was pared by 1 base and J by 5 bases, with 9 bases between. CDR1 LNHNV and CDR2 YYDKDF come from the germline V gene (reference sequence). The CDR3 coding sequence is TGTGCCACCAGCAGAGGGACGTCTAACAATGAGCAGTTCTTC. Its protein product is CATSRGTSNNEQFF.

This clonotype was recorded a few times. The rearrangement joins TRBV5-1 to TRBJ2-7; a weak D match, TRBD2 (7 bases). V lost 0 bases and J lost 5, with 15 bases in between. The CDR3 has 15 amino acids. Germline V gene data show CDR1 as SGHRS and CDR2 as YFSETQ. CDR3 residues: CASSLGGGLVDEQYF. The CDR3 DNA is TGCGCCAGCAGCTTGGGCGGGGGCCTAGTGGACGAGCAGTACTTC. Full variable domain (missing parts from reference TRBV5-1 and TRBJ2-7): KAGVTQTPRYLIKTRGQQVTLSCSPISGHRSVSWYQQTPGQGLQFLFEYFSETQRNKGNFPGRFSGRQFSNSRSEMNVSTLELGDSALYLCASSLGGGLVDEQYFGPGTRLTVT.

The rearrangement links TRBV19 to TRBJ2-7, with TRBD1 matching over 7 bases. The CDR3 contains 13 residues. Trimming cost V 10 bases and J 2 bases; bases outside gene matches: 8. Germline lookup yields CDR1 LNHDA and CDR2 SQIVND (reference sequence). The CDR3, as DNA: TGTGCCACAGCCCAGGGGGAACCCTACGAGCAGTACTTC. Its translation: CATAQGEPYEQYF.

This clonotype has at least ten counts. The J gene is TRBJ2-7, the V gene TRBV9; no reliable D call. In germline, CDR1 is SGDLS, CDR2 YYNGEE. V dropped 4 bases and J dropped 2 bases, with 7 bases sitting between them. The CDR3 loop spans 12 amino acids. Written as DNA, the CDR3 is TGTGCCAGCAGCCCCGACACCTACGAGCAGTACTTC. Protein product: CASSPDTYEQYF.

This clonotype came up a few times. CDR3 nucleotides: TGTGCCAGCAGCTTGGTTGGCGGGGGGGCCCCCGGGGAGCTGTTTTTT. Translating it yields CASSLVGGGAPGELFF. The genes are TRBV7-8 and TRBJ2-2; 9 bases map to TRBD2. V lost 3 bases to trimming and J lost 6 bases; unmatched junction nucleotides: 8. This CDR3 region has 16 residues. Germline lookup yields CDR1 SGHVS and CDR2 FQNEAQ.

The rearrangement uses TRBV13 and TRBJ2-5, with 9 nucleotides matching TRBD1. The CDR3 extends over 15 amino acids. Germline V gene sequence: CDR1 PRHDT, CDR2 FYEKMQ (reference sequence). V trimming: 5 bases; J trimming: 2 bases; junction bases outside the gene matches: 6. The CDR3 sequence: CASSHTGGGQETQYF. CDR3 nucleotide sequence: TGTGCCAGCAGCCATACAGGGGGCGGTCAAGAGACCCAGTACTTC.

V is TRBV6-1 and J is TRBJ1-3; D unclear. The germline V and J ends were trimmed by 1 base and 0 bases, with 7 bases remaining between them. Germline V gene lookup returns CDR1 MNHNS and CDR2 SASEGT. The CDR3 is made up of 15 amino acids. Here the CDR3 reads CASSEGQHSGNTIYF. CDR3 nucleotide sequence: TGTGCCAGCAGTGAAGGGCAGCACTCTGGAAACACCATATATTTT.

The V gene is TRBV6-4, the J gene TRBJ1-1; D remains unclear. Trimming removed 3 bases at V and 1 base at J, with 15 bases between. The CDR3 has 16 residues. CDR1 and CDR2 (germline): MRHNA, SNTAGT. DNA of the CDR3: TGTGCCAGCAGTGAAGGAATGGGCCAGCCGAACACTGAAGCTTTCTTT. Translated, it gives CASSEGMGQPNTEAFF.

This clonotype was counted a few times. V usage is TRBV27 and J usage is TRBJ2-7; 7 bases are a match to TRBD2. The CDR3 is 16 amino acids. Germline assignment: CDR1 MNHEY and CDR2 SMNVEV (reference sequence). Trimming took 6 bases from V and 2 from J; bases not matched to a gene: 13. CDR3 coding DNA: TGTGCCAGCAGCGCCCCCGGGGGGAGATTCCCCTACGAGCAGTACTTC. It is translated as CASSAPGGRFPYEQYF.

This clonotype occurred a few times. J is TRBJ2-7 and V is TRBV29-1; 11 bases align to TRBD1. The germline CDR1 and CDR2 sequences are SQVTM and ANQGSEA. The length of the CDR3 is 13 residues. The V and J ends lost 6 bases and 3 bases, in that order; junction bases with no gene match: 4. CDR3 DNA sequence: TGCAGCGTCCGGGACAGGGGGTTCTACGAGCAGTACTTC. Its translation: CSVRDRGFYEQYF.

The chain couples TRBV10-3 to TRBJ2-3, with D unresolved. Trimming removed 6 bases at V and 0 bases at J, with 19 bases between. This CDR3 spans 17 amino acids. Germline-derived CDR1 and CDR2 are ENHRY and SYGVKD. The CDR3 loop is CAISSPKITPSTDTQYF. The CDR3 DNA reads TGTGCCATCAGCTCCCCCAAGATAACCCCGAGCACAGATACGCAGTATTTT.

This clonotype was recorded a few times. The chain has TRBV5-1 and TRBJ2-1; 10 nucleotides match TRBD2. This CDR3 has 16 amino acids. Germline V gene data show CDR1 as SGHRS and CDR2 as YFSETQ. With V trimmed by 3 bases and J by 4 bases, 7 bases remained unmatched. The CDR3 region has the DNA TGCGCCAGCAGCTGGGGACTAGCGCCGGATTACAATGAGCAGTTCTTC. As protein: CASSWGLAPDYNEQFF.

The chain recombines TRBV5-1 with TRBJ2-1; possible D gene TRBD1, 6 bases. This CDR3 is 12 amino acids long. The germline V gene encodes CDR1 SGHRS and CDR2 YFSETQ. Trimming pared 4 bases from V and 13 bases from J, leaving 15 bases between. CDR3 loop: CASSGTGSVQFF. The CDR3 DNA reads TGCGCCAGCAGCGGTACAGGGTCGGTCCAGTTCTTC.

This clonotype was recorded a few times. The V and J genes are TRBV7-9 and TRBJ2-7; D unresolved. The CDR3 runs to 14 residues. V lost 4 bases, J lost 4 bases, and 14 bases lay in between. Germline V gene data show CDR1 as SEHNR and CDR2 as FQNEAQ (reference sequence). As DNA, the CDR3 is TGTGCCAGCAGCTCAACCCTGCTGGGGTACGAGCAGTACTTC. Amino acid sequence: CASSSTLLGYEQYF.

The V gene is TRBV4-2, the J gene TRBJ2-1; D is perhaps TRBD1 or TRBD2 (6 bases each). Per germline, CDR1 LGHNA and CDR2 YNFKEQ. V lost 4 bases to trimming and J lost 3 bases, with 19 bases between them. The CDR3 is made up of 17 amino acids. This CDR3 is CASSPSAVGGIYNEQFF. In nucleotides, the CDR3 is TGTGCCAGCAGCCCGAGCGCGGTGGGGGGCATCTACAATGAGCAGTTCTTC.

This clonotype showed up just a few times. V is TRBV4-1 and J is TRBJ1-3; weak D call: TRBD1 (6 bases). Germline V gene lookup returns CDR1 MGHRA and CDR2 YSYEKL. The CDR3 loop spans 15 amino acids. Deletions cut 4 bases from V and 1 base from J, with 11 bases between. CDR3 loop: CASSLQGPSGNTIYF. Here the CDR3 DNA reads TGCGCCAGCAGCCTACAGGGCCCGTCTGGAAACACCATATATTTT.

This chain connects TRBV15 to TRBJ1-2; D is unclear. Trimming removed 0 bases from V and 8 bases from J, with 10 bases in between. This CDR3 spans 13 amino acids. Germline CDR1 and CDR2: LNHNV and YYDKDF (reference sequence). CDR3 residues: CATSRDGAEGYTF. CDR3 DNA sequence: TGTGCCACCAGCAGAGATGGTGCAGAAGGCTACACCTTC.

This clonotype was counted a few times. The chain employs TRBV6-6 and TRBJ1-2; D not resolved. Trimming stripped 6 bases from V and 2 bases from J, with 10 bases between. This CDR3 region has 13 residues. The germline gives CDR1 MNHNY, CDR2 SVGAGI (reference sequence). This chain's CDR3 is CASSQDGNYGYTF. CDR3 coding DNA: TGTGCCAGCAGCCAGGACGGGAACTATGGCTACACCTTC.

J is TRBJ2-1 and V is TRBV11-2; TRBD2 aligns across 8 bases. J was trimmed by 11 bases and V by 0 bases; bases with no gene match: 15. There are 17 residues in the CDR3. Germline V gene sequence: CDR1 SGHAT, CDR2 FQNNGV. The CDR3 DNA reads as TGTGCCAGCAGCTTAGACGGACTAGCATCTAGGCTTGAGCAGCAGTTCTTC. This gives the protein CASSLDGLASRLEQQFF.